This entry describes one TCR beta chain. The antigen it binds to is not known. The record has no base qualities; no much larger clone is one base away. The data belong to a study of control samples from healthy donors and cancer patients (dated by TCRdb to 2020 to 2022). Via the germline V gene, CDR1 is MNHEY and CDR2 SVGEGT. V lost 5 bases and J lost 4 bases, and the count of bases not matched to a germline gene is 13. The CDR3 measures 16 amino acids from cysteine to phenylalanine. The sequence is cut down to CDR3 DNA, 48 bases in frame from base 1. Receptors were amplified or captured by the immunoSEQ multiplex PCR assay. In TCRdb, the immuneACCESS table is reduced to in-frame sequences with V and J assigned. These tables do not hold every clone; where another copy was compared, an unresolved V gene accounts for under half, and the others remain unexplained. The sample includes 80,000 or so clones, with around 92% observed a single time. More than 5% of the sample belongs to the ten largest clones.

This chain is built from TRBV6-2 or TRBV6-3 and TRBJ2-7; the central 8 bases match TRBD1. The receptor was derived from a woman in her fifties or sixties in good health. Sequenced sample: blood. CDR3 region: CASSREFRGRVYEQYF. The sequenced DNA: TGTGCCAGCAGTCGGGAGTTCAGGGGGCGCGTTTACGAGCAGTACTTC.